One sample yielded the 8 T cell receptor beta chains listed below, sequenced in a study of metastatic and nonmetastatic thyroid tumors (dated by TCRdb to the early 2020s). Before undergoing thyroid surgery, none of the patients had been given any kind of treatment. Receptors were amplified or captured by PCR. Sequencer: Illumina HiSeq 4000. TCRdb reanalyzed the raw reads on its own, using fastp at Q25 for trimming and MiXCR for clone calling, and kept in-frame beta chains. The sample table lists approximately 70,000 clones, around 18% of them with a count of one. Around 13% of the sample is held by the ten biggest clonotypes. Material for sequencing was blood. The receptors were sampled from a female donor with papillary thyroid cancer or a benign thyroid nodule (not recorded which). Some clones in this sample may be carry-over from other donors' samples.

The sample holds a few counts of this clone. The chain recombines TRBV19 with TRBJ2-1; TRBD1 or TRBD2 may be the D gene (5 bases each). With 3 bases removed from V and 5 bases from J, the gap between germline ends came to 14 bases. The CDR3 sequence is 15 residues long. Germline V gene sequence: CDR1 LNHDA, CDR2 SQIVND (reference sequence). The CDR3 spells CASSISQGSDNEQFF. CDR3 nucleotide sequence: TGTGCCAGTAGTATCTCGCAGGGTAGCGACAATGAGCAGTTCTTC.

The chain recombines TRBV6-2 or TRBV6-3 with TRBJ2-2; D is unresolved. Germline V gene sequence: CDR1 MNHEY, CDR2 SVGEGT. V was pared by 4 bases and J by 9 bases, with 9 bases between. The CDR3 has 12 amino acids. The CDR3 sequence is CASSLSARELFF. The CDR3 nucleotides read TGTGCCAGCAGTTTATCAGCCCGGGAGCTGTTTTTT.

This clone was recorded at least ten times. This chain joins TRBV5-1 and TRBJ2-3; TRBD2 aligns across 9 bases. This CDR3 is 16 amino acids long. With 0 bases clipped from V and 2 bases from J, the junction kept 4 bases outside the gene matches. CDR1 SGHRS and CDR2 YFSETQ come from the germline V gene. As DNA, the CDR3 is TGCGCCAGCAGCTTGGGGGCTAGCGGGAACACAGATACGCAGTATTTT. Its protein is CASSLGASGNTDTQYF. Drawing the rest from reference TRBV5-1 and TRBJ2-3, the complete variable domain is KAGVTQTPRYLIKTRGQQVTLSCSPISGHRSVSWYQQTPGQGLQFLFEYFSETQRNKGNFPGRFSGRQFSNSRSEMNVSTLELGDSALYLCASSLGASGNTDTQYFGPGTRLTVL.

This clone was recorded a few times. Being one base from a much bigger clone, this may be a read error. The CDR3 sequence is CSVIGTGGGTDTQYF. CDR3 sequence (DNA): TGCAGCGTTATCGGGACAGGGGGCGGCACAGATACGCAGTATTTT. The rearrangement links TRBV29-1 to TRBJ2-3, with 12 bases that match TRBD1. V was clipped by 5 bases and J by 1 base; unmatched bases: 4. The CDR3 is made up of 15 amino acids. CDR1 SQVTM and CDR2 ANQGSEA come from the germline V gene.

This clone was detected many times. J is TRBJ2-5 and V is TRBV28; 7 bases agree with TRBD2. With 4 bases clipped from V and 0 bases from J, the junction kept 8 bases outside the gene matches. Germline CDR1 is MDHEN and CDR2 is SYDVKM. This CDR3 is built from 16 residues. Here the CDR3 reads CASSSWEGRYQETQYF. The CDR3 DNA reads TGTGCCAGCAGTTCGTGGGAGGGGAGGTACCAAGAGACCCAGTACTTC.

At least ten counts were recorded for this clone. V gene TRBV20-1 combines with J gene TRBJ1-1, with D tentatively TRBD1 (5 bases). Germline CDR1 and CDR2: DFQATT and SNEGSKA (reference sequence). The CDR3 has 14 residues. Trimming cost V 3 bases and J 0 bases, with 11 bases left between them. The CDR3 nucleotides are TGCAGTGCTAGTGGGGGGACGGTGAACACTGAAGCTTTCTTT. It specifies CSASGGTVNTEAFF.

In its sample, this clone was seen a few times. This may be a read error, as it is one base from a much larger clone. The rearrangement links TRBV28 to TRBJ1-2; no firm D call. Germline V lookup: CDR1 MDHEN, CDR2 SYDVKM. The CDR3 length is 13 residues. The germline V and J ends were trimmed by 5 bases and 5 bases, with 12 bases remaining between them. The CDR3: CASSQQQRYGYTF. CDR3 coding DNA: TGTGCCAGCAGTCAACAACAAAGATATGGCTACACCTTC.

This clone was detected many times. V is TRBV28 and J is TRBJ2-7, with D perhaps TRBD1 (7 bases). V gave up 4 bases and J gave up 5 bases, with 15 bases separating them. Germline CDR1 reads MDHEN; CDR2 reads SYDVKM. This CDR3 comprises 14 residues. This chain's CDR3 is CASSSSGGPHEQYF. CDR3 in DNA: TGTGCCAGCAGTTCCTCAGGGGGGCCGCACGAGCAGTACTTC.